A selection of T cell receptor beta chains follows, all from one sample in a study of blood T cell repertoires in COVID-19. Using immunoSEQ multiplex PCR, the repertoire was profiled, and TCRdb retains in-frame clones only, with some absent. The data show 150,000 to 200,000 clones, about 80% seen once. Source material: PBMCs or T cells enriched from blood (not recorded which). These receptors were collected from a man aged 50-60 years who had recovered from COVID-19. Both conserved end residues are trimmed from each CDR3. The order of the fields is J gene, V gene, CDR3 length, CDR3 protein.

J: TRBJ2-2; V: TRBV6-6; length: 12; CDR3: ASSYPGGAGELF
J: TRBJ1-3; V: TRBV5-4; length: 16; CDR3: ASSSQGGATRSGNTIY
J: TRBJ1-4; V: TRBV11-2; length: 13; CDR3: ASSLGGNRVKKLF
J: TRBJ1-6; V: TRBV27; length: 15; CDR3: ASSRIGQGTSNSPLH
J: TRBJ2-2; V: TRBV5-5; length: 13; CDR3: ASSPRQGHTGELF
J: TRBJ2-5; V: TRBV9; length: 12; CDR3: ASSVARGKETQY
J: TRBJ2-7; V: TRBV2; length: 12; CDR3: ASLDQQGFYEQY
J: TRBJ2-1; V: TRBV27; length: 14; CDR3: ASSSLLGSIGVEQF
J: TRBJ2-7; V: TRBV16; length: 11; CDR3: ASSQAGYYEQY
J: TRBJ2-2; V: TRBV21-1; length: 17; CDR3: ASSKEAVLCGGASGELF
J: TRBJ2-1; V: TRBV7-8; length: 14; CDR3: ASSLVTSGSYNEQF
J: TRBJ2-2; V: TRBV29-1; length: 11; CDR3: SVGGQPRGELF
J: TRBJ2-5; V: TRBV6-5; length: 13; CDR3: ASSYGASGGETQY
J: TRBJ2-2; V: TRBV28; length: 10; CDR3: ASSLGPGELF
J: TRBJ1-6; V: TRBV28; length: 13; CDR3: ASSSGGRVDSPLH
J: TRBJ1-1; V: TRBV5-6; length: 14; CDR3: ASRGRSAGENTEAF
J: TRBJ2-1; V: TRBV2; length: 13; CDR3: ASSERDRGLDEQF
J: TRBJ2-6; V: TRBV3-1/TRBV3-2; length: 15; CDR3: ASSHGTGGSGANVLT
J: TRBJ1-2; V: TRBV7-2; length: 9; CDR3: ASSFTGGYT
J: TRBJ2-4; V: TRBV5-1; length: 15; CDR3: ASSLAAGLLAKNIQY
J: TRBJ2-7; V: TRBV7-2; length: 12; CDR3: ASSMTVSSYEQY
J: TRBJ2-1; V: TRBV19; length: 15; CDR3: ASRPGTSGKDYNEQF
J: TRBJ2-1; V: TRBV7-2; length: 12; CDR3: ASSRGMSTNEQF
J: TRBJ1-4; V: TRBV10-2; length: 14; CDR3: ASSEGGGDNSEKLF
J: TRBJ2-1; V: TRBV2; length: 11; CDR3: ASSGDRNNEQF
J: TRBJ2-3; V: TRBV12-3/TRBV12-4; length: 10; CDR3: AISKSADTQY
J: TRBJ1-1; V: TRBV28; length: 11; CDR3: ASSRGWGTEAF
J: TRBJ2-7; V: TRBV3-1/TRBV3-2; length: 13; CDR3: ASSQDGRSSYEQY
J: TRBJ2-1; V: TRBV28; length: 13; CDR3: ASTSGTGGINEQF
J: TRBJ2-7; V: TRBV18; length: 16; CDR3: ASSPRDRVIYSSYEQY
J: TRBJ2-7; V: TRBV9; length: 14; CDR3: ASSEGYGQGTYEQY
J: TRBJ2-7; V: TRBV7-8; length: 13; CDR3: ASSRGTGARYEQY
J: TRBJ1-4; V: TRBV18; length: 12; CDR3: ASSPPGHNEKLF